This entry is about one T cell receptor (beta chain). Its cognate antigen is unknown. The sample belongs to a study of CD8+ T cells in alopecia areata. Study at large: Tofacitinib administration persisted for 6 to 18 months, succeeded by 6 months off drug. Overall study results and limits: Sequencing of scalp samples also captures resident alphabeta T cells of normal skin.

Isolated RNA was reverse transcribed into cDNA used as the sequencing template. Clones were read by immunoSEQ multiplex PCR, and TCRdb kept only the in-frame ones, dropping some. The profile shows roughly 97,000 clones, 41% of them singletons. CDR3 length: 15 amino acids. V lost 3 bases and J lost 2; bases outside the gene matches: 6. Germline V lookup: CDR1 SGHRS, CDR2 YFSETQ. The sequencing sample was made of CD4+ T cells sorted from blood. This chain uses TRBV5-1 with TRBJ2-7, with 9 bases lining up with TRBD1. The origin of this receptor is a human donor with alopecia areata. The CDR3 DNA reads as TGCGCCAGCAGCTCAGACAGGGGGGGTCCCTACGAGCAGTACTTC. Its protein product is CASSSDRGGPYEQYF.